A single sample is the source of the 20 T cell receptor beta chains below, sequenced in a study of T cell changes during pregnancy in multiple sclerosis. Sequenced by immunoSEQ multiplex PCR; TCRdb stores in-frame clones only, minus some. Among some 120,000 clones listed, roughly 95% were seen once. The input for sequencing was peripheral blood, taken after pregnancy. The receptor set was obtained from a female donor with multiple sclerosis, enrolled in a pregnancy study.

The chain couples TRBV4-1 to TRBJ2-2, with D unclear. Germline CDR1 reads MGHRA; CDR2 reads YSYEKL. Trimming left V 0 bases short and J 2 bases short, with 10 bases between. This CDR3 is 16 amino acids long. In nucleotides, the CDR3 is TGCGCCAGCAGCCAAGAACCGTCGAGAAACACCGGGGAGCTGTTTTTT. Amino acids: CASSQEPSRNTGELFF.

V usage is TRBV5-4 and J usage is TRBJ2-1; TRBD1 matches at 7 bases. CDR3 length: 15 residues. Trimming took 1 base from V and 5 from J; bases not matched to a gene: 6. Germline-derived CDR1 and CDR2 are SGHNT and YYREEE (reference sequence). CDR3 protein: CASSLTTGQNNEQFF. The CDR3 region has the DNA TGTGCCAGCAGCTTGACGACGGGACAGAACAATGAGCAGTTCTTC.

The chain links TRBV4-2 to TRBJ2-7; TRBD2 matches at 7 bases. The length of the CDR3 is 15 residues. After removal of 4 bases from V and 6 bases from J, the junction contained 12 bases not matched to a gene. Looked up from germline, CDR1 is LGHNA and CDR2 is YNFKEQ. This CDR3 is CASSLGRSDSREQYF. The CDR3 region has the DNA TGTGCCAGCAGCCTCGGGAGGTCCGATAGCCGCGAGCAGTACTTC.

The chain is built from TRBV19 and TRBJ2-1; TRBD2 matches 11 bases. Trimming cost V 3 bases and J 9 bases; bases outside gene matches: 7. The CDR3 has 15 amino acids. The germline V gene encodes CDR1 LNHDA and CDR2 SQIVND (reference sequence). As DNA, the CDR3 is TGTGCCAGTAGTATCATGGTAGCGGGAGGGAGTGAGCAGTTCTTC. This encodes CASSIMVAGGSEQFF.

This chain connects TRBV6-5 to TRBJ2-7, with 10 positions matching TRBD1. The V gene end was trimmed by 6 bases and the J gene end by 2 bases; junction bases not matched to a gene: 7. The CDR3 totals 15 residues. In germline, CDR1 is MNHEY, CDR2 SVGAGI. CDR3 sequence reads: CASRAGTGVAYEQYF. CDR3 in DNA: TGTGCCAGCAGAGCCGGGACAGGGGTGGCCTACGAGCAGTACTTC.

V gene TRBV6-5 combines with J gene TRBJ1-1; a possible D gene is TRBD1 (6 bases). The germline CDR1 and CDR2 sequences are MNHEY and SVGAGI. V was clipped by 5 bases and J by 7 bases, with 20 bases between them. The CDR3 contains 15 residues. The CDR3 spells CASSREPGTPHEAFF. As DNA, the CDR3 is TGTGCCAGCAGTCGCGAACCTGGGACACCGCATGAAGCTTTCTTT.

The chain couples TRBV7-2 to TRBJ2-7; weak D call: TRBD2 (5 bases). CDR1 SGHTA and CDR2 FQGNSA come from the germline V gene. The CDR3 consists of 15 residues. The V end was cut by 3 bases, the J end by 6 bases, with 18 bases between. The CDR3 DNA is TGTGCCAGCAGCTTTCCCCTAGCAGGAGCCTCCGAGCAGTACTTC. As protein: CASSFPLAGASEQYF. Looking up the rest from reference TRBV7-2 and TRBJ2-7 gives the full variable domain: GAGVSQSPSNKVTEKGKDVELRCDPISGHTALYWYRQSLGQGLEFLIYFQGNSAPDKSGLPSDRFSAERTGGSVSTLTIQRTQQEDSAVYLCASSFPLAGASEQYFGPGTRLTVT.

This clone was detected only once. J is TRBJ2-5 and V is TRBV11-2; D perhaps matches TRBD2 (6 bases). Germline CDR1 SGHAT, CDR2 FQNNGV. Trimming removed 4 bases from V and 1 base from J, with 19 bases in between. The CDR3 consists of 17 residues. Written as DNA, the CDR3 is TGTGCCAGCAGCTCCGGATGGAGTAGCGGACTCCAAGAGACCCAGTACTTC. It translates to CASSSGWSSGLQETQYF.

V usage is TRBV12-5 and J usage is TRBJ2-3, with 7 positions matching TRBD1. The J segment lost 2 bases and the V segment lost 6 bases, leaving 5 bases of the junction unmatched. CDR1 and CDR2 (germline): LGHNT, FRNRAP. This CDR3 has 14 residues. This CDR3 reads CASGTGQHTDTQYF. The CDR3 nucleotides read TGTGCTAGTGGGACGGGACAGCACACAGATACGCAGTATTTT.

V gene TRBV10-3 combines with J gene TRBJ2-1; 8 positions agree with TRBD2. The length of the CDR3 is 19 residues. The V gene end was trimmed by 3 bases and the J gene end by 1 base; junction bases not matched to a gene: 14. Germline V gene data show CDR1 as ENHRY and CDR2 as SYGVKD. The CDR3 loop reads CAISDPNLAGKFSYNEQFF. CDR3 coding DNA: TGTGCCATCAGTGACCCAAACCTAGCGGGTAAATTTTCCTACAATGAGCAGTTCTTC.

The chain employs TRBV10-3 and TRBJ2-7, with 7 bases identical to TRBD2. The V segment lost 4 bases and the J segment 2 bases; nucleotides outside the gene matches: 5. Germline CDR1 ENHRY, CDR2 SYGVKD. The CDR3 has 14 residues. CDR3 DNA: TGTGCCATCAGTGGAGCGGGAACCACCTACGAGCAGTACTTC. Protein product: CAISGAGTTYEQYF.

This chain connects TRBV28 to TRBJ2-1; TRBD2 matches 7 bases. The CDR3 is 15 residues long. The V gene's germline CDR1 is MDHEN and CDR2 SYDVKM. J gave up 7 bases and V 2 bases, and 8 bases lay outside the gene matches. CDR3 nucleotide sequence: TGTGCCAGCAGTTTAGATCAGCGGGATAGGAATGAGCAGTTCTTC. Its translation: CASSLDQRDRNEQFF.

This chain links TRBV18 with TRBJ2-7; weak D call: TRBD1 (6 bases). Deletions cut 4 bases from V and 2 bases from J, with 12 bases between. Germline V gene data show CDR1 as KGHSH and CDR2 as LQKENI. This CDR3 is 14 amino acids long. CDR3 DNA: TGTGCCAGCTCACAGCAACAGGGTACCTACGAGCAGTACTTC. Its translation: CASSQQQGTYEQYF.

The chain couples TRBV30 to TRBJ2-7; D is possibly TRBD1 (5 bases). The CDR3 covers 14 residues. Germline loops: CDR1 GTSNPN, CDR2 SVGIG (reference sequence). Deletions cut 5 bases from V and 2 bases from J, with 16 bases between. CDR3 residues: CAWLPDSGTYEQYF. CDR3 in DNA: TGTGCCTGGCTCCCCGACAGTGGAACCTACGAGCAGTACTTC.

This chain joins TRBV19 and TRBJ1-1; TRBD1 matches at 7 bases. CDR1 and CDR2 (germline): LNHDA, SQIVND (reference sequence). The CDR3 spans 14 residues. With 7 bases clipped from V and 0 bases from J, the junction kept 5 bases outside the gene matches. The CDR3 loop is CASNHRGMNTEAFF. CDR3 coding DNA: TGTGCCAGTAATCACAGGGGAATGAACACTGAAGCTTTCTTT.

The chain combines TRBV28 with TRBJ1-4; tentative D call: TRBD1 (5 bases). The CDR3 length is 16 residues. The ends were cut back, 6 bases at V and 4 bases at J, with 18 bases in the middle. Germline CDR1 reads MDHEN; CDR2 reads SYDVKM. Here the CDR3 DNA reads TGTGCCAGCAGCCCCTTTCGGGGGACCTTTAATGAAAAACTGTTTTTT. It translates to CASSPFRGTFNEKLFF.

The V and J genes are TRBV28 and TRBJ2-2; tentatively, D is TRBD1 (6 bases). CDR1 MDHEN and CDR2 SYDVKM come from the germline V gene. The CDR3 spans 18 residues. V was cut by 4 bases and J by 0 bases, with 18 bases left in between. CDR3 loop: CASSSLLGTFANTGELFF. The CDR3 coding sequence is TGTGCCAGCAGTTCACTACTCGGGACATTCGCGAACACCGGGGAGCTGTTTTTT. The whole variable domain, filled in from reference TRBV28 and TRBJ2-2, reads DVKVTQSSRYLVKRTGEKVFLECVQDMDHENMFWYRQDPGLGLRLIYFSYDVKMKEKGDIPEGYSVSREKKERFSLILESASTNQTSMYLCASSSLLGTFANTGELFFGEGSRLTVL.

V gene TRBV29-1 combines with J gene TRBJ1-2; maybe TRBD1 (5 bases). Germline CDR1 reads SQVTM; CDR2 reads ANQGSEA. This CDR3 spans 13 amino acids. With 1 base removed from V and 1 base from J, the gap between germline ends came to 7 bases. The CDR3 DNA follows: TGCAGCGTTGAAGGCCAGGGTAACTATGGCTACACCTTC. As protein: CSVEGQGNYGYTF.

The V call is TRBV7-2, the J call TRBJ2-7; 7 bases align to TRBD2. The CDR3 runs 16 residues. The ends lost 6 bases at V and 5 bases at J; junction bases unmatched: 16. Germline-derived CDR1 and CDR2 are SGHTA and FQGNSA. CDR3: CASREGYGGRLDEQYF. CDR3 bases: TGTGCCAGCAGGGAGGGGTACGGCGGGAGATTGGACGAGCAGTACTTC. Full variable domain (outside the CDR3, taken from reference TRBV7-2 and TRBJ2-7): GAGVSQSPSNKVTEKGKDVELRCDPISGHTALYWYRQSLGQGLEFLIYFQGNSAPDKSGLPSDRFSAERTGGSVSTLTIQRTQQEDSAVYLCASREGYGGRLDEQYFGPGTRLTVT.

This clone was detected a few times. The V gene is TRBV6-5, the J gene TRBJ1-2; 11 positions match TRBD1. Trimming removed 2 bases from V and 5 bases from J; junction bases left unmatched: 7. Germline CDR1 is MNHEY and CDR2 is SVGAGI. The length of the CDR3 is 16 residues. The CDR3 DNA is TGTGCCAGCAGTTACGTAAGGACAGGGGGCGGTTATGGCTACACCTTC. Translation gives CASSYVRTGGGYGYTF.